The 9 T cell receptor beta chains below were found in one sample sequenced in a study of cytomegalovirus exposure and HLA in healthy donors. 13 Jbeta primers and 60 Vbeta primers were used for the PCR. Clones were sequenced by immunoSEQ multiplex PCR, and TCRdb holds only the in-frame ones, with some missing. The table includes 120,000 to 150,000 clones, 80% to 85% detected once. Sample: PBMCs. These receptors came from a young woman in good health and CMV-seronegative.

The chain couples TRBV4-1 to TRBJ1-2; D is possibly TRBD1 (6 bases). The CDR3 is 14 amino acids. Germline CDR1 is MGHRA and CDR2 is YSYEKL. Trimming stripped 0 bases from V and 8 bases from J, with 13 bases between. CDR3 in amino acids: CASSQDRNRDGYTF. DNA of the CDR3: TGCGCCAGCAGCCAAGATAGGAACAGGGACGGCTACACCTTC.

The V call is TRBV12-5, the J call TRBJ1-6; TRBD1 matches 8 bases. CDR1 and CDR2 (germline): LGHNT, FRNRAP. The V gene end was trimmed by 8 bases and the J gene end by 9 bases; junction bases not matched to a gene: 24. This CDR3 contains 19 residues. Here the CDR3 DNA reads TGTGCTAGTAGGGGGAACGGGACAGGTTTTTCGGCCAGAATTTCACCCCTCCACTTT. Amino acid sequence: CASRGNGTGFSARISPLHF.

This chain links TRBV13 with TRBJ2-1; TRBD2 matches 11 bases. J gave up 6 bases and V 2 bases, and 3 bases lay outside the gene matches. Per the germline V gene, CDR1 is PRHDT and CDR2 is FYEKMQ (reference sequence). The CDR3 has 15 amino acids. CDR3 sequence reads: CASSLKLAGVNEQFF. The CDR3 nucleotides are TGTGCCAGCAGCTTAAAACTAGCGGGAGTCAATGAGCAGTTCTTC.

The chain uses TRBV9 and TRBJ2-1, with 7 bases aligning to TRBD1. Germline values: CDR1 SGDLS, CDR2 YYNGEE. The CDR3 consists of 14 residues. The junction had 4 bases not matched to a gene; V was cut back by 2 bases and J by 5 bases. CDR3 sequence (DNA): TGTGCCAGCAGCGTGACAGGGATACACAATGAGCAGTTCTTC. It yields the protein CASSVTGIHNEQFF.

The chain employs TRBV6-1 and TRBJ2-3; D not certain. Germline V lookup: CDR1 MNHNS, CDR2 SASEGT. The CDR3 has 15 amino acids. V dropped 1 base and J dropped 4 bases, with 12 bases sitting between them. CDR3 sequence reads: CASSEVSGEPDTQYF. DNA for the CDR3: TGTGCCAGCAGTGAAGTGTCCGGAGAACCAGATACGCAGTATTTT.

The J gene is TRBJ2-1, the V gene TRBV5-4, with 12 bases aligning to TRBD2. The V and J ends lost 1 base and 7 bases, in that order; junction bases with no gene match: 6. The V gene's germline CDR1 is SGHNT and CDR2 YYREEE (reference sequence). The CDR3 runs 16 residues. The CDR3 DNA reads as TGTGCCAGCAGCTTGTTGACTAGCGGGAGAGGTAATGAGCAGTTCTTC. Translated: CASSLLTSGRGNEQFF.

The chain joins TRBV7-2 to TRBJ2-5; the match to TRBD1 covers 9 bases. The germline CDR1 and CDR2 sequences are SGHTA and FQGNSA. V gave up 4 bases and J gave up 7 bases; unmatched junction bases: 10. The CDR3 has 15 residues. As DNA, the CDR3 is TGTGCCAGCAGCTCGCGCCGGGCGGGACAGGGGACCCAGTACTTC. Protein sequence: CASSSRRAGQGTQYF. Together with reference TRBV7-2 and TRBJ2-5, the CDR3 gives the full variable domain: GAGVSQSPSNKVTEKGKDVELRCDPISGHTALYWYRQSLGQGLEFLIYFQGNSAPDKSGLPSDRFSAERTGGSVSTLTIQRTQQEDSAVYLCASSSRRAGQGTQYFGPGTRLLVL.

The chain uses TRBV30 and TRBJ1-1, with D uncertain. This CDR3 has 11 amino acids. Between the trimmed V and J ends, which lost 4 bases and 10 bases, there was a span of 13 bases. Germline V gene lookup returns CDR1 GTSNPN and CDR2 SVGIG (reference sequence). CDR3 region: CAWTFWGGAFF. In DNA, the CDR3 is TGTGCCTGGACTTTTTGGGGAGGAGCTTTCTTT.

This chain joins TRBV30 and TRBJ2-2; TRBD1 matches 12 bases. V lost 0 bases and J lost 2; bases outside the gene matches: 13. Germline V gene lookup returns CDR1 GTSNPN and CDR2 SVGIG (reference sequence). This CDR3 has 20 amino acids. The CDR3 nucleotides read TGTGCCTGGAGTGTAGGGACAGGGGGCTTTTTCCTCCAAAACACCGGGGAGCTGTTTTTT. This codes for CAWSVGTGGFFLQNTGELFF.